Reported below is one TCR beta chain. Its specificity is not known. Germline V gives CDR1 MGHDK, CDR2 SYGVNS. Trimming cost V 0 bases and J 8 bases, with 17 bases left between them. The CDR3 covers 16 residues. This entry is derived from a study of cytomegalovirus exposure and HLA in healthy donors. General observations from the study: Overall, around 160 TCR beta chains were annotated as cytomegalovirus-associated. Association of 16,951 TCR beta sequences with HLA alleles was found at 0.05 false discovery rate in a later analysis. Later analysis demonstrated an association between a missense DCLRE1C variant and TCR beta V- and J-gene trimming.

This PCR relied on a set of 60 Vbeta primers and 13 Jbeta primers. Clones were sequenced by immunoSEQ multiplex PCR, and TCRdb holds only the in-frame ones, with some missing. This table holds about 45,000 clones, roughly 51% found once. Source material: PBMCs. This rearrangement joins TRBV25-1 to TRBJ2-1, with D possibly matching TRBD1 (6 bases). This TCR was recovered from a man in his sixties in good health and CMV-seronegative. Here the CDR3 reads CASSEYKGTLHYEQFF. CDR3 nucleotide sequence: TGTGCCAGCAGTGAATATAAGGGGACACTTCATTATGAGCAGTTCTTC. Based on the CDR3 plus reference TRBV25-1 and TRBJ2-1, the full variable domain is EADIYQTPRYLVIGTGKKITLECSQTMGHDKMYWYQQDPGMELHLIHYSYGVNSTEKGDLSSESTVSRIRTEHFPLTLESARPSHTSQYLCASSEYKGTLHYEQFFGPGTRLTVL.